Listed below are T cell receptor beta chains from one sample, sequenced in a study of blood T cell repertoires in COVID-19. Here immunoSEQ multiplex PCR was the method, and the copy in TCRdb shows in-frame clones only, minus some. The data show 400,000 to 450,000 clones, more than 80% seen once. The sequencing sample was made of PBMCs or T cells enriched from blood (not recorded which). These receptors were collected from a man aged 30 to 45 who had recovered from COVID-19. Each CDR3 is given with its conserved first and last residue. D genes are given only for firm matches. Size tells how often a clone was seen (once, few, many) or the class of an expanded clone, and some rows leave it out.

>TRBD1|-|TRBV9|TRBJ2-2
TGTGCCAGCAGCGTGGGGACAGGGGGCGACACCGGGGAGCTGTTTTTT
CASSVGTGGDTGELFF
>TRBD2|-|TRBV10-1|TRBJ2-2
TGCGCCAGCAAGCGGGAGCAAACCGGGGAGCTGTTTTTT
CASKREQTGELFF
>-|-|TRBV6-6|TRBJ2-1
TGTGCCAGCGAGGCGGAGCATGAGCAGTTCTTC
CASEAEHEQFF
>-|-|TRBV5-5|TRBJ1-6
TGTGCCAGCAGCTTGTTTTGGGCGGGAAATTCACCCCTCCACTTT
CASSLFWAGNSPLHF
>TRBD1|-|TRBV5-1|TRBJ1-6
TGCGCCAGCAGCTCCCGCCCCGGTGGACAGGATAATTCACCCCTCCACTTT
CASSSRPGGQDNSPLHF
>TRBD2|-|TRBV4-2|TRBJ2-1
TGTGCCAGCAGCCAAGATGTACTAGCGGGAGATGAGCAGTTCTTC
CASSQDVLAGDEQFF
>-|-|TRBV19|TRBJ2-5
TGTGCCAGTAGTAGTGTGGGACACACAATCCCGTACCAAGAGACCCAGTACTTC
CASSSVGHTIPYQETQYF
>-|few|TRBV7-7|TRBJ2-5
TGTGCCAGCAGCTTAGGTAGGACAGCAAAAGAGACCCAGTACTTC
CASSLGRTAKETQYF
>TRBD1|-|TRBV27|TRBJ1-2
TGTGCCACGACAGGGGGCGAAAACTATGGCTACACCTTC
CATTGGENYGYTF
>TRBD2|-|TRBV4-2|TRBJ2-1
TGTGCCAGCAGCCAAGATCGGGAGGGCCGGGATGAGCAGTTCTTC
CASSQDREGRDEQFF
>TRBD2|-|TRBV10-2|TRBJ2-2
TGCGCCGGTCAGACTAGCTCTAACACCGGGGAGCTGTTTTTT
CAGQTSSNTGELFF
>-|-|TRBV12-5|TRBJ1-1
TGTGCTAGTGCCCAAGACAATTACGGTACTGAAGCTTTCTTT
CASAQDNYGTEAFF